The 28 T cell receptor beta chains given below trace back to one sample, sequenced in a study of T cells in Graves' hyperthyroidism and ophthalmopathy. Amplified TCR beta CDR3 regions came from RNA transcripts. With the HTBI primer set, the TCR CDR3 went through a first round of RT-PCR. TCRdb ran MiXCR on the multiplex PCR reads and lists one entry per CDR3 protein. In the table there are some 700,000 distinct CDR3 sequences, 15% to 20% of which are singletons. The specimen was blood. The source of these receptors is a man aged 45-60 years with Graves' hyperthyroidism.

This clonotype showed up many times. The V gene is TRBV12-3 or TRBV12-4, the J gene TRBJ2-2, with 8 bases aligning to TRBD1. The CDR3 is 19 amino acids. The ends lost 6 bases at V and 1 base at J; junction bases unmatched: 16. The CDR3 spells CASRPDRGQLYGNTGELFF. The CDR3 coding sequence is TGTGCCAGCAGGCCTGACAGGGGCCAGCTGTACGGGAACACCGGGGAGCTGTTTTTT.

This clonotype was found a few times. The chain employs TRBV3-1 and TRBJ1-2; no clear D. V was clipped by 0 bases and J by 3 bases, with 11 bases between them. There are 15 residues in the CDR3. Germline CDR1 is LGHDT and CDR2 is YNNKEL (reference sequence). In DNA, the CDR3 is TGTGCCAGCAGCCAAGAGGGAAGGTCGGACTATGGCTACACCTTC. Its protein product is CASSQEGRSDYGYTF.

V is TRBV24-1 and J is TRBJ1-5; the match to TRBD1 covers 7 bases. CDR3 length equals 17 residues. The V gene end was trimmed by 3 bases and the J gene end by 1 base; junction bases not matched to a gene: 8. Germline V gene sequence: CDR1 KGHDR, CDR2 SFDVKD. The CDR3 spells CATSDKDREDSNQPQHF. The CDR3 region has the DNA TGTGCCACCAGTGATAAAGACAGGGAAGACAGCAATCAGCCCCAGCATTTT.

The chain is built from TRBV19 and TRBJ1-2; D is unclear. The V end was cut by 4 bases, the J end by 3 bases, with 21 bases between. CDR3 length equals 17 residues. Germline CDR1 is LNHDA and CDR2 is SQIVND (reference sequence). Written as DNA, the CDR3 is TGTGCCAGTAGTACTCTATCACTCCAGACGAGGGACTATGGCTACACCTTC. Amino acids: CASSTLSLQTRDYGYTF. The full variable domain, its missing parts supplied by reference TRBV19 and TRBJ1-2, is DGGITQSPKYLFRKEGQNVTLSCEQNLNHDAMYWYRQDPGQGLRLIYYSQIVNDFQKGDIAEGYSVSREKKESFPLTVTSAQKNPTAFYLCASSTLSLQTRDYGYTFGSGTRLTVV.

This clonotype showed up just a few times. The CDR3 does not close with the conserved phenylalanine or tryptophan, likely indicating a read error. The J gene is TRBJ1-1, the V gene TRBV2; the D gene is possibly TRBD1 (5 bases). V gave up 6 bases and J gave up 1 base, with 15 bases separating them. CDR1 and CDR2 (germline): SNHLY, FYNNEI. This CDR3 comprises 15 residues. CDR3 amino acids: CASSLRRGGNTEAFS. The CDR3 nucleotides read TGTGCCAGCAGCCTTCGACGGGGGGGGAACACTGAAGCTTTCTCT.

Comments on this clonotype: At one end the junction does not follow the germline gene, possibly because of a read error. V and J are TRBV18 and TRBJ2-1; D gene ambiguous. The CDR3 totals 11 residues. Germline lookup yields CDR1 KGHSH and CDR2 LQKENI. CDR3 sequence reads: CASSSENAQFF. The CDR3 DNA reads as TGTGCCAGCTCATCAGAAAATGCGCAGTTCTTC. Using reference TRBV18 and TRBJ2-1 for the parts outside the CDR3, the full variable domain is NAGVMQNPRHLVRRRGQEARLRCSPMKGHSHVYWYRQLPEEGLKFMVYLQKENIIDESGMPKERFSAEFPKEGPSILRIQQVVRGDSAAYFCASSSENAQFFGPGTRLTVL.

This clonotype was detected only a few times. The chain is built from TRBV6-1 and TRBJ2-1; a possible D gene is TRBD2 (6 bases). Germline V gives CDR1 MNHNS, CDR2 SASEGT. V lost 6 bases, J lost 6 bases, and 15 bases lay in between. The CDR3 loop spans 14 amino acids. The CDR3 nucleotides read TGTGCCAGCAGGGAGGGACTGGGGGTCAATGAGCAGTTCTTC. Its protein is CASREGLGVNEQFF.

This clonotype was counted only a few times. The chain is built from TRBV18 and TRBJ1-1; tentative D call: TRBD1 (5 bases). CDR3 length: 18 amino acids. Germline CDR1 is KGHSH and CDR2 is LQKENI. V was clipped by 2 bases and J by 2 bases, with 21 bases between them. DNA for the CDR3: TGTGCCAGCTCACCAATGTCCGTACGGGGCGTGGTAAACACTGAAGCTTTCTTT. It is translated as CASSPMSVRGVVNTEAFF.

The table lists this clonotype with many counts. CDR3 in DNA: TGTGCCAGCAGTTCGAGACAGGGGGCTCAGCCCCAGCATTTT. It is translated as CASSSRQGAQPQHF. The V and J genes are TRBV28 and TRBJ1-5, with 10 bases identical to TRBD1. J lost 6 bases, V lost 4 bases, and 3 bases had no gene match. CDR1 and CDR2 from the germline V gene are MDHEN and SYDVKM. This CDR3 region has 14 residues.

Notes on this clonotype: Possible read error: a much larger clone is one base away. Here the CDR3 reads CASSTGGIQPQHF. The CDR3 DNA is TGTGCCAGCAGCACAGGGGGCATTCAGCCCCAGCATTTT. The chain recombines TRBV27 with TRBJ1-5; TRBD1 agrees at 9 bases. Germline CDR1 MNHEY, CDR2 SMNVEV (reference sequence). This CDR3 has 13 residues. V lost 6 bases and J lost 6; bases outside the gene matches: 3.

This clonotype was found once. The rearrangement uses TRBV6-4 and TRBJ2-7; 16 bases agree with TRBD2. Trimming removed 6 bases from V and 7 bases from J; junction bases left unmatched: 6. There are 15 residues in the CDR3. Germline CDR1 and CDR2: MRHNA and SNTAGT. The CDR3 spells CASRGTSGRVLEQYF. CDR3 sequence (DNA): TGTGCCAGCAGGGGGACTAGCGGGAGGGTCCTGGAGCAGTACTTC.

V and J are TRBV25-1 and TRBJ2-7; D remains ambiguous. V shed 1 base and J shed 1 base, with 11 bases lying between them. The CDR3 length is 15 residues. Germline V lookup: CDR1 MGHDK, CDR2 SYGVNS. CDR3 coding DNA: TGTGCCAGCAGTGAATGGTACAAAGGATCCTACGAGCAGTACTTC. Its translation: CASSEWYKGSYEQYF.

V and J are TRBV7-2 and TRBJ2-5; 9 positions agree with TRBD2. From germline, CDR1 is SGHTA and CDR2 FQGNSA. The CDR3 consists of 14 residues. Unmatched junction bases numbered 4, after V lost 0 bases and J lost 8 bases. CDR3 in amino acids: CASSLALAGRTQYF. CDR3 nucleotide sequence: TGTGCCAGCAGCTTAGCCCTAGCGGGAAGAACCCAGTACTTC.

V and J are TRBV19 and TRBJ1-3; D unresolved. V was clipped by 4 bases and J by 0 bases, with 7 bases between them. The length of the CDR3 is 14 residues. Per germline, CDR1 LNHDA and CDR2 SQIVND (reference sequence). CDR3 sequence: CASSTGYSGNTIYF. The DNA of the CDR3 is TGTGCCAGTAGTACGGGATACTCTGGAAACACCATATATTTT.

The table lists this clonotype with many counts. The chain is built from TRBV7-9 and TRBJ2-5; TRBD2 is a possible D gene (6 bases). The V and J ends lost 5 bases and 4 bases respectively, with 17 bases between them. This CDR3 spans 15 amino acids. The germline V gene has CDR1 SEHNR and CDR2 FQNEAQ (reference sequence). The CDR3 is CASSRAEGRGETQYF. The CDR3 bases are TGTGCCAGCAGCCGGGCGGAGGGGCGCGGAGAGACCCAGTACTTC.

The genes are TRBV19 and TRBJ1-1, with no clear D. Trimming shortened V by 3 bases and J by 0 bases, and 5 bases separated the two germline ends. In germline, CDR1 is LNHDA, CDR2 SQIVND (reference sequence). CDR3 length equals 13 residues. CDR3 in amino acids: CASSIILNTEAFF. The CDR3 region has the DNA TGTGCCAGTAGTATTATATTGAACACTGAAGCTTTCTTT.

J is TRBJ2-7 and V is TRBV5-1; perhaps TRBD2 as D (6 bases). The germline V gene encodes CDR1 SGHRS and CDR2 YFSETQ. V was trimmed by 7 bases and J by 5 bases, leaving 16 bases between them. The CDR3 is 13 residues long. The CDR3 region has the DNA TGCGCCAGCGCCCCCCCGGAGGGTGACGAGCAGTACTTC. Its protein is CASAPPEGDEQYF.

This clonotype was detected ten times or more. The chain employs TRBV2 and TRBJ2-1; no clear D. V shed 4 bases and J shed 4 bases, with 8 bases lying between them. The CDR3 has 13 residues. Germline V gene lookup returns CDR1 SNHLY and CDR2 FYNNEI. The CDR3 DNA sequence: TGTGCCAGCAGTGTATTACAGTACAATGAGCAGTTCTTC. This translates into CASSVLQYNEQFF.

The V gene is TRBV29-1, the J gene TRBJ1-4; no reliable D call. Germline CDR1 is SQVTM and CDR2 is ANQGSEA. The CDR3 loop spans 14 amino acids. V was trimmed by 5 bases and J by 5 bases, leaving 15 bases between them. The CDR3 sequence is CSVFRPNYNEKLFF. The CDR3 nucleotides are TGCAGCGTTTTCCGACCGAATTACAATGAAAAACTGTTTTTT.

The genes are TRBV19 and TRBJ2-7; 8 bases map to TRBD1. Looked up from germline, CDR1 is LNHDA and CDR2 is SQIVND (reference sequence). The CDR3 is made up of 14 amino acids. J gave up 0 bases and V 4 bases, and 2 bases lay outside the gene matches. The CDR3 DNA reads as TGTGCCAGTAGTACTGGACAGGGCTCCTACGAGCAGTACTTC. Translation gives CASSTGQGSYEQYF. Based on the CDR3 plus reference TRBV19 and TRBJ2-7, the full variable domain is DGGITQSPKYLFRKEGQNVTLSCEQNLNHDAMYWYRQDPGQGLRLIYYSQIVNDFQKGDIAEGYSVSREKKESFPLTVTSAQKNPTAFYLCASSTGQGSYEQYFGPGTRLTVT.

This clonotype came up a few times. The chain joins TRBV14 to TRBJ2-7, with unresolved D. CDR1 and CDR2 (germline): SGHDN, FVKESK. This CDR3 region has 13 residues. Trimming cost V 4 bases and J 3 bases, with 10 bases left between them. CDR3 in amino acids: CASSPRLNYEQYF. The CDR3 DNA follows: TGTGCCAGCAGCCCCCGCCTAAACTACGAGCAGTACTTC.

This clonotype was counted a few times. The J gene is TRBJ2-2, the V gene TRBV9, with TRBD1 matching over 9 bases. Losses at the gene ends were 4 bases for V and 6 bases for J; bases not matched to a gene: 4. Germline V CDR1 and CDR2: SGDLS, YYNGEE. This CDR3 region has 14 residues. The CDR3 spells CASSTRQGAGELFF. The CDR3 DNA sequence: TGTGCCAGCAGCACTCGACAGGGGGCCGGGGAGCTGTTTTTT.

This clonotype has more than one count but fewer than ten. V is TRBV19 and J is TRBJ2-4, with a weak D call TRBD1 (6 bases). The CDR3 is 14 residues long. CDR1 is LNHDA, CDR2 SQIVND, per germline (reference sequence). V gave up 5 bases and J gave up 1 base, with 9 bases separating them. The CDR3 protein is CASSRDRAKNIQYF. Written as DNA, the CDR3 is TGTGCCAGTAGTCGAGACAGGGCCAAAAACATTCAGTACTTC.

At least ten counts were recorded for this clonotype. The chain joins TRBV11-2 to TRBJ1-2; the D is unclear. CDR3 size: 12 residues. Germline V gene sequence: CDR1 SGHAT, CDR2 FQNNGV. Trimming shortened V by 6 bases and J by 7 bases, and 12 bases separated the two germline ends. The CDR3 is CASSRDGFGYTF. CDR3 nucleotide sequence: TGTGCCAGCAGTAGAGATGGGTTTGGCTACACCTTC.

This clonotype was found many times. The chain has TRBV12-3 or TRBV12-4 and TRBJ2-7; D assignment may be TRBD1 or TRBD2 (5 bases each). The V gene lost 5 bases and the J gene lost 4 bases, with 15 bases spanning the gap. This CDR3 contains 14 residues. The CDR3 reads CASSTSGTAYEQYF. CDR3 DNA: TGTGCCAGCAGTACCTCCGGGACGGCATACGAGCAGTACTTC.

This clonotype turned up a few times. At one of its ends the junction is not consistent with the germline gene, which may arise from a read error. This chain connects TRBV7-2 to TRBJ1-6; D call uncertain. This CDR3 comprises 17 residues. Per germline, CDR1 SGHTA and CDR2 FQGNSA. The CDR3 spells CASSQFVARRGNSPLHF. CDR3 DNA: TGCGCCAGCAGCCAATTCGTGGCCCGGCGGGGTAATTCACCCCTCCACTTT.

This clonotype has at least ten counts. The chain carries TRBV28 and TRBJ1-2; possible D gene TRBD1, 5 bases. The V gene lost 3 bases and the J gene lost 7 bases, with 15 bases spanning the gap. Germline V lookup: CDR1 MDHEN, CDR2 SYDVKM. This CDR3 is 14 amino acids long. CDR3 DNA sequence: TGTGCCAGCAGTTTGGGAGGGGAGAACGTTGGCTACACCTTC. It translates to CASSLGGENVGYTF.

The chain joins TRBV24-1 to TRBJ2-1; 10 nucleotides align to TRBD2. J lost 12 bases, V lost 0 bases, and 7 bases had no gene match. Germline V gene lookup returns CDR1 KGHDR and CDR2 SFDVKD. This CDR3 comprises 15 residues. This CDR3 is CATSDLEREGLGQFF. CDR3 nucleotide sequence: TGTGCCACCAGTGATTTGGAGCGGGAGGGCCTGGGGCAGTTCTTC.